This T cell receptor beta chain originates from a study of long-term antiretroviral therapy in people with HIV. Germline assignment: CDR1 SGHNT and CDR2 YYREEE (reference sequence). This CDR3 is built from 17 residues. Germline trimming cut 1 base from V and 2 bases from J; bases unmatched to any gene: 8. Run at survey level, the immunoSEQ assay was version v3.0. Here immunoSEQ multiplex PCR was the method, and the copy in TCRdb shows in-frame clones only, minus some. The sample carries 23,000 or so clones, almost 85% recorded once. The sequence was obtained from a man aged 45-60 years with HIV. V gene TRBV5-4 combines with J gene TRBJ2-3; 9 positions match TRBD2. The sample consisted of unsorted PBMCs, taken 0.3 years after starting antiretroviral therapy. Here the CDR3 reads CASSLSGLAGYTDTQYF. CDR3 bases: TGTGCCAGCAGCTTGTCCGGGCTAGCGGGATACACAGATACGCAGTATTTT.